The T cell receptor (beta chain) under discussion was sequenced for a study of Ad26.COV2.S vaccination and SARS-CoV-2 variants. The study, taken as a whole, reports: Spike-specific TCR breadth ran higher among vaccine recipients than placebo recipients. The TCR breadth and depth analyses may have produced an underestimate of total T cell responses. Vaccine and placebo recipients had comparable breadth of non-spike TCRs. Substantial breadth was reportedly displayed by spike-specific CD8+ and CD4+ T cell responses after vaccination.

As concerns this clone: As yet, its antigen is unknown.

Germline lookup yields CDR1 GTSNPN and CDR2 SVGIG (reference sequence). Trimming cost V 0 bases and J 4 bases, with 6 bases left between them. This CDR3 contains 12 residues. The table came from immunoSEQ multiplex PCR; TCRdb's copy has only in-frame clones and leaves some out. The sample includes fewer than 150,000 clones, roughly 89% of them seen just once. The sequencing here drew on peripheral blood, taken after recovery from COVID-19. This chain links TRBV30 with TRBJ1-1; D is ambiguous. The TCR sequence derives from a human donor who had recovered from COVID-19. CDR3 loop: CAWSVGVTEAFF. DNA for the CDR3: TGTGCCTGGAGTGTAGGTGTCACTGAAGCTTTCTTT.